The sample holds one count of the clone carrying this TCR beta chain. These data come from a study of blood T cell repertoires in COVID-19. Profiling relied on immunoSEQ multiplex PCR, and the TCRdb table lists in-frame clones only, not all of them. Of about 220,000 clones listed, 80% to 85% are singletons. Losses at the gene ends were 4 bases for V and 8 bases for J; bases not matched to a gene: 2. The germline V gene encodes CDR1 WNHNN and CDR2 SYGVQD (reference sequence). This CDR3 comprises 13 residues. The sequence derives from a woman in her 70s with COVID-19, enrolled during active disease. The source material was peripheral blood. The V and J genes are TRBV10-1 and TRBJ2-1; 10 bases are a match to TRBD2. The CDR3 reads CASSGLAGDEQFF. The CDR3 nucleotides read TGCGCCAGCAGTGGGCTAGCGGGAGATGAGCAGTTCTTC.